This TCR beta chain was sequenced during a study of cytotoxic CD8 clonotypes in ibrutinib-treated CLL. Overall study context: The group held approximately eleven relapsed/refractory and around 14 treatment-naive patients, with under 18 IGHV unmutated. With a range of 6 to 36, the median treatment time before response samples were taken was approximately 11 months. Across samples, productive templates numbered some 250,000 and productive rearrangements reached approximately 94,000 on average.

The intended depth for sequencing was 1 in 200,000 to 1 in 1 million T cells. TCRdb's table, derived via immunoSEQ multiplex PCR, lists solely in-frame clones and lacks some. The sample includes about 330,000 clones, about 61% of them seen just once. Per germline, CDR1 LNHDA and CDR2 SQIVND (reference sequence). This CDR3 has 15 amino acids. V was clipped by 4 bases and J by 4 bases; unmatched bases: 7. The specimen comprised PBMCs, sampled after 36 months of ibrutinib treatment. The rearrangement uses TRBV19 and TRBJ1-2; 9 nucleotides line up with TRBD1. This TCR was sampled from a human donor with chronic lymphocytic leukemia. The CDR3 bases are TGTGCCAGTAGTAGAGGACAGGGGAGGGGCTATGGCTACACCTTC. This encodes CASSRGQGRGYGYTF.